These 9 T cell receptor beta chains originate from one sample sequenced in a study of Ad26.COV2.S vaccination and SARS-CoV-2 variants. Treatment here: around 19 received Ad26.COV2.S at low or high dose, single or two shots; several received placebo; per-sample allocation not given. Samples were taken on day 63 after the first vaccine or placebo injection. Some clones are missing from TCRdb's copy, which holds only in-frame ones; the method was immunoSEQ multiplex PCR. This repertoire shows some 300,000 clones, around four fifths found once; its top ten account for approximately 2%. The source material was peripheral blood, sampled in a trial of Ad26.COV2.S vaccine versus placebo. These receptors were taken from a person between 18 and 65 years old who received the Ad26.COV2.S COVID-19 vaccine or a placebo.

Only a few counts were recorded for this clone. This CDR3 reads CASSLLDRGGGYTF. In nucleotides, the CDR3 is TGTGCCAGCAGCTTACTAGACAGGGGTGGCGGCTACACCTTC. The chain combines TRBV7-9 with TRBJ1-2; 8 nucleotides line up with TRBD1. The CDR3 is 14 residues long. Germline V gene data show CDR1 as SEHNR and CDR2 as FQNEAQ (reference sequence). V shed 2 bases and J 8 bases; nucleotides not matched to a gene: 7.

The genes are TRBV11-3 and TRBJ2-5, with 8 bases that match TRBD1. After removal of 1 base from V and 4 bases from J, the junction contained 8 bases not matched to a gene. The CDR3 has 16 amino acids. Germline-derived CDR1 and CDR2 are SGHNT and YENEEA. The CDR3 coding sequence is TGTGCCAGCAGCTTAGTACTTGTGGGGACAGGAGAGACCCAGTACTTC. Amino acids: CASSLVLVGTGETQYF.

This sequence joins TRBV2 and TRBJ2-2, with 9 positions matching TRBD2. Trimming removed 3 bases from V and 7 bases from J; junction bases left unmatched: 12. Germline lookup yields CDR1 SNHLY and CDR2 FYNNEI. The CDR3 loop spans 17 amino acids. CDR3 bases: TGTGCCAGCAGTGATCTGGGGCTAGCGGGGACCAGCGGGGAGCTGTTTTTT. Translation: CASSDLGLAGTSGELFF.

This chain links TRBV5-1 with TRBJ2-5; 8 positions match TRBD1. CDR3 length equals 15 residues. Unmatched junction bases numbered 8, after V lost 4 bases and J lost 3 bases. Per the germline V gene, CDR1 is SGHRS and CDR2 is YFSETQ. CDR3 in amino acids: CASSLLDRVEETQYF. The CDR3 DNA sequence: TGCGCCAGCAGCCTTCTGGACAGGGTTGAAGAGACCCAGTACTTC.

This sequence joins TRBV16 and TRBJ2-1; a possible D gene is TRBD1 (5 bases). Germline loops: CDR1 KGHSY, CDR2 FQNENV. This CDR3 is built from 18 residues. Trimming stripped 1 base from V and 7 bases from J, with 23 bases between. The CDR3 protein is CASSQLNGWGGGWNEQFF. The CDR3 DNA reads TGTGCCAGCAGCCAATTGAATGGTTGGGGCGGCGGTTGGAATGAGCAGTTCTTC.

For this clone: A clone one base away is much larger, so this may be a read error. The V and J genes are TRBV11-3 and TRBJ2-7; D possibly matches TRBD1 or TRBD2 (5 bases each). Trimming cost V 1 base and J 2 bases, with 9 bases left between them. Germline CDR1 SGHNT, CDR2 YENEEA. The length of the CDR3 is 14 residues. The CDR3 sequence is CASSLVGTTYEQYF. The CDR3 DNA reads TGTGCCAGCAGCTTAGTGGGGACGACCTACGAGCAGTACTTC. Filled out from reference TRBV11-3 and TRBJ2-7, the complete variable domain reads EAGVVQSPRYKIIEKKQPVAFWCNPISGHNTLYWYLQNLGQGPELLIRYENEEAVDDSQLPKDRFSAERLKGVDSTLKIQPAELGDSAVYLCASSLVGTTYEQYFGPGTRLTVT.

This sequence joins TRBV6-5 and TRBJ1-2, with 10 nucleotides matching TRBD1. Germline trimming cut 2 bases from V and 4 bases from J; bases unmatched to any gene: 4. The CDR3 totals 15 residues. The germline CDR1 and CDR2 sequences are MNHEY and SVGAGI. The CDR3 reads CASSYAGTGAYGYTF. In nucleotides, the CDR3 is TGTGCCAGCAGTTACGCCGGGACAGGGGCCTATGGCTACACCTTC.

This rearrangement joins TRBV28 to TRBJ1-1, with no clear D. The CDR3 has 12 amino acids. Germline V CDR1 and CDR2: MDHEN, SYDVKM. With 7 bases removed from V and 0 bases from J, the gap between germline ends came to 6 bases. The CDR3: CASTPLNTEAFF. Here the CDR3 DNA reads TGTGCCAGCACCCCCCTGAACACTGAAGCTTTCTTT. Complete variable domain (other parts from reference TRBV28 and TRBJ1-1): DVKVTQSSRYLVKRTGEKVFLECVQDMDHENMFWYRQDPGLGLRLIYFSYDVKMKEKGDIPEGYSVSREKKERFSLILESASTNQTSMYLCASTPLNTEAFFGQGTRLTVV.

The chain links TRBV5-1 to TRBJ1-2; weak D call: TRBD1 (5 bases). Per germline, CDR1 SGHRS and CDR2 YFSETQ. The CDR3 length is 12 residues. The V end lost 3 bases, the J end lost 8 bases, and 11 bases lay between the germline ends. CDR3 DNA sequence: TGCGCCAGCAGCTCATCAGGGTTCGGCTACACCTTC. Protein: CASSSSGFGYTF.